Described below is a single TCR beta chain sequence and its context. The clone's antigen remains unknown. Nothing much larger sits one base from this clone, and base qualities are not available. This record belongs to a study of cytomegalovirus exposure and HLA in healthy donors (dated by TCRdb to between 2016 and 2019). In terms of the full investigation: According to an earlier analysis of several hundred of the donors, about 180 million T cells yielded 90 million to 140 million unique TCR beta sequences and about 300 Gb of sequence data. An early release that covered fewer than 800 HLA-typed donors contained approximately 300 gigabases of sequencing data and tens of millions of unique TCR sequences. Among the approximately 430 genotyped donors, around 81% belonged to the genetic ancestry cluster associated with self-reported Caucasian donors. The study aimed to test whether cataloging public T cell receptors could reveal signatures of past pathogen exposure. Using immunosequencing, the study profiled T cell repertoires from 500 to 800 subjects and related those repertoires to cytomegalovirus serostatus. Besides the first cohort of 666 subjects, a separate validation cohort made up of 120 or so different subjects was used. The study combined high-throughput TCR immunosequencing, statistical association of individual TCRs with disease status, and machine learning to predict cytomegalovirus infection status. To study patterns of TCR occurrence, a later analysis re-analyzed previously published TCR beta repertoires from around 700 donors and added high-resolution HLA genotyping. The later analysis used no new phenotypic data to find candidate immune exposures, relying instead on TCR beta sequences and their occurrence across donors. An earlier analysis of around 580 of the donors used high-throughput TCR beta sequencing to judge whether each TCR beta V gene segment behaved as functional or pseudogenic. Donor age, sex, ethnicity and CMV serostatus were compiled together with the repertoire data. Genome-wide SNP genotypes for about 55% of the roughly 670 donors were used in a later genetic analysis, which treated that subset as a discovery cohort. Every repertoire in the discovery cohort had been generated on one and the same sequencing platform. HLA typing covered class I and class II loci at four-digit resolution. Typing coverage differed by locus: A, B, C, DRB1 and DQB1 were typed in about 620-630 donors, DQA1 in roughly 510, DPA1 in 600 to 610, and DPB1 in approximately 450. Roughly 5 DR-DQ haplotypes were handled as single units for association and clustering, since linkage in the cohort was strong. Among some 400 genotyped donors of the cohort, an average of about 240,000 unique TCR beta nucleotide sequences was sequenced per donor, of which approximately 19% were non-productive.

What the study reported, not specific to this receptor: In a later analysis, several top co-occurrence clusters were reported to appear linked to parvovirus B19, influenza, CMV and Epstein-Barr virus. Most TCR sequences were seen in very few donors, while some public TCRs were found in many individuals. When HLA alleles, especially DR and DQ, strongly co-occurred, attributing TCR associations to individual alleles was difficult. Presence/absence analyses assumed roughly uniform sequencing depth across donors, an assumption that may not hold. In a later analysis, the rate of TCR association differed among HLA loci, with DRB1 alleles having the most associated TCRs and HLA-C alleles having the fewest. A further reported finding was that TCR beta sequences accurately predicted the HLA-A and HLA-B alleles for most subjects in the first cohort. It was suggested by the authors that the approach could potentially be generalized to other disease states and immunological phenotypes. Because counts were too low, fewer than 20 rarely observed V segments, including chromosome 9 orphons, were excluded from the earlier analysis of 500 to 700 of the donors. A later analysis found that HLA-associated TCR beta chains were more clonally expanded and had lower generation probabilities than equally common non-associated chains. An association between a missense DCLRE1C variant and V-gene and J-gene trimming of TCR beta chains was found in a later genetic analysis and replicated in an independent cohort. A later genetic analysis reported fewer N-insertions in productive TCRs among donors in an Asian-associated ancestry cluster than the roughly 640-donor mean. Because some donors lacked HLA typing at each locus, the association tests relied only on the typed subset. The classifier was reported to diagnose cytomegalovirus status with high specificity and sensitivity in both the original cohort and the validation cohort. Only TCR beta chains were sequenced in this cohort, and the absence of alpha or paired-chain data limited detectable features. Some IMGT-functional V segments, including TRBV6-2 and TRBV6-3, could not be told apart with the 87-base-pair reads, so those segments were excluded. In the study, 150 to 200 TCR beta chains were listed as associated with cytomegalovirus. In a later analysis, around 15,000 TCR beta sequences were associated with specific HLA alleles at a false discovery rate of 0.05. In vitro tests confirmed that three of the cytomegalovirus-associated TCR beta chains recognize cytomegalovirus antigens. In an earlier analysis of roughly 500 of the donors, most TCR beta V segments appeared in productive rearrangements about 87% or about 30% of the time, broadly matching IMGT annotations. A later analysis found that most CMV-associated TCR beta chains appeared HLA-restricted, with HLA associations seemingly driven largely by CMV exposure. Correlated functional status among segregating V segments might be attributable to linkage disequilibrium, but an unknown experimental factor could not be ruled out. The only immune exposure information available for the cohort was CMV serostatus. The sequencing pipeline was judged likely to have produced a cluster of highly shared sequence variants as a technical artifact.

Library method: the immunoSEQ multiplex PCR assay. A mixture of 60 forward primers for TCR Vbeta segments and 13 reverse primers for TCR Jbeta segments was used in the multiplex PCR. The CDR3 region of rearranged TCR beta genes was amplified from genomic DNA by a multiplex PCR assay. Amplified TCR beta libraries were sequenced as 87-base-pair reads on the Illumina HiSeq System. The study's own analysis went as follows. In a later analysis, 77 million or so unique TCR beta chains were counted across the approximately 640 repertoires, and roughly 10 million of these chains were shared by at least two donors. A nearest-neighbor algorithm error-corrected the raw reads and collapsed the reads into unique sequences, merging closely related sequences to remove PCR and sequencing errors. Alignment of CDR3 sequences to IMGT reference sequences was used to assign V, D and J gene segments. Each retained sequence needed at least a six-nucleotide match to both a V gene segment and a J gene segment. A rearrangement was called productive if the CDR3 had no stop codons and remained in frame with V and J, and every other rearrangement was called non-productive. CDR3 was defined by IMGT convention, running from the second conserved V-encoded cysteine to the conserved J-encoded phenylalanine. Sequences without an unambiguous match to a single V gene segment were excluded from the earlier analysis of approximately 560 of the donors. An earlier analysis of several hundred of the donors called V segments functional above 56.7% productive rearrangements and segregating when the between-donor standard deviation exceeded 5%. A statistical classification framework was built for diagnosing cytomegalovirus status from the catalog of TCR beta chain sequences. In a later analysis, V and J genes were assigned by comparing TCR nucleotide sequences against IMGT/GENE-DB human TR gene sequences. Using the TCRdist pipeline, a later analysis assigned CDR3 sequences along with most-parsimonious VDJ recombination scenarios. In a later analysis, each TCR beta chain was defined by its CDR3 amino acid sequence together with its V-gene family, and reads lacking a unique V-gene family were excluded. In a later analysis, several hundred highly shared, low-generation-probability nucleotide sequences were removed to address suspected cross-contamination and a sequencing artifact. In a later analysis, a clonal expansion index was calculated for each public chain from normalized within-repertoire ranks of inferred template counts. A later analysis computed generation probabilities with a VDJ recombination model fitted to out-of-frame rearrangements, and checked the results against IGoR. A later analysis scored TCR-TCR, TCR-HLA and TCR-CMV co-occurrence with hypergeometric tests, applying a repertoire-size bias correction to TCR pairs. In a later analysis, false discovery rates were estimated by permuting HLA or CMV assignments 20 times. In a later analysis, co-occurring TCRs were grouped using DBSCAN, and TCRdist sequence similarity was added for clustering within HLA-allele-positive subsets. Repertoires with fewer than 30,000 or more than 120,000 public chains, plus five repertoires with anomalous nucleotide sharing, were excluded from co-occurrence clustering. TCRdb re-hosts the immuneACCESS table, in-frame sequences only. Its copies lack some clones; in the studies checked, an unresolved V gene accounts for under half of them, and the cause for the rest is not known. The V and J calls and clone size come from that table; D and trimming were worked out from the DNA. This sample comprises more than 85,000 clones, around four fifths of them detected only once. The ten largest clonotypes hold 1.5% to 2.5% of the sample.

The cohort comprised some 700 healthy bone marrow donors. At the time of sampling, all cohort members were nominally healthy, though unrecorded immune exposures were likely present. The donor tested CMV seronegative, placing the donor among the roughly 400 seronegative members of the cohort. A peripheral blood sample was collected from each donor, and TCR beta sequencing was performed on peripheral blood mononuclear cells. The Qiagen DNeasy Blood Extraction Kit was used to extract genomic DNA from the blood cell samples. Including cysteine and phenylalanine, the CDR3 has 13 amino acids. The entry retains the CDR3 DNA only, 39 bases that are in frame from base 1. The germline V gene encodes CDR1 SEHNR and CDR2 FQNEAQ (reference sequence). V is clipped by 5 bases and J by 2 bases, and the sequence between their germline boundaries is 9 bases long.

Sequencing was performed on PBMCs. This sequence was found in a man aged 40-55 years in good health and CMV-seronegative. The rearrangement joined TRBV7-9 to TRBJ2-5; the D segment could be TRBD1, given 6 matching bases. The nucleotides read TGTGCCAGCAGCACAGGACAGCAAGAGACCCAGTACTTC. It encodes CASSTGQQETQYF. Full variable domain (CDR3 extended with the reference TRBV7-9 and TRBJ2-5 proteins): DTGVSQNPRHKITKRGQNVTFRCDPISEHNRLYWYRQTLGQGPEFLTYFQNEAQLEKSRLLSDRFSAERPKGSFSTLEIQRTEQGDSAMYLCASSTGQQETQYFGPGTRLLVL.